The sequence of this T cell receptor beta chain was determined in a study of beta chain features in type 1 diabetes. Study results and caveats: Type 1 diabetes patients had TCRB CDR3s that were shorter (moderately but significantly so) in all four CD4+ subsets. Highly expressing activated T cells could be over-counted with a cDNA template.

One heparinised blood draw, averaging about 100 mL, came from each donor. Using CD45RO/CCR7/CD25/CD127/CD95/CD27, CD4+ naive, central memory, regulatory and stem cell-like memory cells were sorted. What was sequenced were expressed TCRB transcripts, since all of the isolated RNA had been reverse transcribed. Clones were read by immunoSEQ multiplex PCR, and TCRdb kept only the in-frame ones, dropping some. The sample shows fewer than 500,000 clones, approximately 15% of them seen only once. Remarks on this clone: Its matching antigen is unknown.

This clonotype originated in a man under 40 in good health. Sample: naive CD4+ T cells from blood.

The CDR3: CASSLYPGDRGKPQHF. CDR3 DNA sequence: TGTGCCAGCAGCTTGTACCCCGGGGACAGGGGGAAGCCCCAGCATTTT. The chain is built from TRBV7-2 and TRBJ1-5; the match to TRBD1 covers 11 bases. V dropped 3 bases and J dropped 8; count of bases not matched to a gene: 9. This CDR3 has 16 amino acids. Germline CDR1 is SGHTA and CDR2 is FQGNSA.